These T cell receptor beta chains were read from a single sample in a study of T cell responses to AZD1222 COVID-19 vaccine. The assay was immunoSEQ multiplex PCR, and TCRdb's table has in-frame clones only and misses some. The data contain about 98,000 clones, about four fifths of them singletons. The material was peripheral blood, obtained on day 0 of AZD1222 vaccination. The receptors stem from an adult in good health. Both conserved end residues are part of each CDR3. The order of the fields is clone size, D gene, V gene, J gene, CDR3 protein, CDR3 DNA. A D gene is named only where the DNA matches it firmly. Clone size is shown for a subset of rows, as once, few, many or a class of expanded clone.

clone_size: .; d_call: .; v_call: TRBV3-1/TRBV3-2; j_call: TRBJ2-1; cdr3_aa: CASSQDRWVKKVNEQFF; cdr3_nt: TGTGCCAGCAGCCAAGATCGCTGGGTGAAAAAGGTCAATGAGCAGTTCTTC
clone_size: few; d_call: TRBD2; v_call: TRBV28; j_call: TRBJ2-3; cdr3_aa: CASTPSGRRSTDTQYF; cdr3_nt: TGTGCCAGCACCCCCAGCGGGAGAAGGAGCACAGATACGCAGTATTTT
clone_size: once; d_call: TRBD1; v_call: TRBV5-1; j_call: TRBJ1-6; cdr3_aa: CASSPTGGNSPLHF; cdr3_nt: TGCGCCAGCAGCCCGACAGGGGGAAATTCACCCCTCCACTTT
clone_size: .; d_call: TRBD1; v_call: TRBV7-9; j_call: TRBJ2-2; cdr3_aa: CASSRQTGANTGELFF; cdr3_nt: TGTGCCAGCAGCCGCCAGACAGGGGCAAACACCGGGGAGCTGTTTTTT
clone_size: .; d_call: TRBD1; v_call: TRBV19; j_call: TRBJ1-3; cdr3_aa: CASSIQTGSFSGNTIYF; cdr3_nt: TGTGCCAGTAGTATACAGACAGGGAGCTTTTCTGGAAACACCATATATTTT
clone_size: .; d_call: .; v_call: TRBV28; j_call: TRBJ1-1; cdr3_aa: CASTPQHMNTEAFF; cdr3_nt: TGTGCCAGCACGCCTCAGCACATGAACACTGAAGCTTTCTTT
clone_size: few; d_call: .; v_call: TRBV3-1/TRBV3-2; j_call: TRBJ2-6; cdr3_aa: CASSQDVGVIAAVLTF; cdr3_nt: TGTGCCAGCAGCCAAGACGTTGGGGTAATAGCCGCGGTCCTGACTTTC
clone_size: .; d_call: .; v_call: TRBV27; j_call: TRBJ1-5; cdr3_aa: CASSLGFNQPQHF; cdr3_nt: TGTGCCAGCAGTTTAGGGTTCAATCAGCCCCAGCATTTT
clone_size: .; d_call: TRBD1; v_call: TRBV11-3; j_call: TRBJ1-1; cdr3_aa: CASSLRTGVNTEAFF; cdr3_nt: TGTGCCAGCAGCCTAAGGACAGGGGTGAACACTGAAGCTTTCTTT
clone_size: .; d_call: TRBD1; v_call: TRBV5-1; j_call: TRBJ1-3; cdr3_aa: CASSLERTGRDTIYF; cdr3_nt: TGCGCCAGCAGCTTGGAACGGACAGGGCGGGACACCATATATTTT
clone_size: few; d_call: .; v_call: TRBV6-1; j_call: TRBJ1-4; cdr3_aa: CASSDSGGGREKLFF; cdr3_nt: TGTGCCAGCAGTGACAGCGGGGGGGGCCGTGAAAAACTGTTTTTT
clone_size: .; d_call: .; v_call: TRBV7-3; j_call: TRBJ2-2; cdr3_aa: CASSLADTGELFF; cdr3_nt: TGTGCCAGCAGCTTAGCCGACACCGGGGAGCTGTTTTTT
clone_size: many; d_call: .; v_call: TRBV10-3; j_call: TRBJ2-3; cdr3_aa: CAITGGTTDTQYF; cdr3_nt: TGTGCCATTACCGGGGGTACCACAGATACGCAGTATTTT
clone_size: .; d_call: TRBD1; v_call: TRBV19; j_call: TRBJ1-3; cdr3_aa: CASTKQGSGTVTSGNTIYF; cdr3_nt: TGTGCCAGTACTAAACAGGGGTCTGGAACGGTAACCTCTGGAAACACCATATATTTT
clone_size: .; d_call: .; v_call: TRBV2; j_call: TRBJ1-5; cdr3_aa: CASSGLNSNQPQHF; cdr3_nt: TGTGCCAGCAGTGGGCTAAATAGCAATCAGCCCCAGCATTTT
clone_size: .; d_call: .; v_call: TRBV28; j_call: TRBJ2-3; cdr3_aa: CASSQGFDTQYF; cdr3_nt: TGTGCCAGCAGTCAGGGGTTTGATACGCAGTATTTT
clone_size: .; d_call: TRBD1; v_call: TRBV7-8; j_call: TRBJ1-5; cdr3_aa: CASSLGAGGSNQPQHF; cdr3_nt: TGTGCCAGCAGCTTAGGCGCAGGGGGTAGCAATCAGCCCCAGCATTTT
clone_size: few; d_call: .; v_call: TRBV18; j_call: TRBJ1-5; cdr3_aa: CASSPPGAAGNQPQHF; cdr3_nt: TGTGCCAGCTCACCACCCGGCGCGGCCGGCAATCAGCCCCAGCATTTT
clone_size: few; d_call: .; v_call: TRBV5-1; j_call: TRBJ1-4; cdr3_aa: CASSHIGANEKLFF; cdr3_nt: TGCGCCAGCAGCCACATCGGGGCTAATGAAAAACTGTTTTTT
clone_size: .; d_call: .; v_call: TRBV27; j_call: TRBJ1-5; cdr3_aa: CASSTLRTELQPQHF; cdr3_nt: TGTGCCAGCAGTACACTTAGGACGGAGCTTCAGCCCCAGCATTTT
clone_size: once; d_call: TRBD1; v_call: TRBV6-5; j_call: TRBJ1-4; cdr3_aa: CASSYDRGPEKLFF; cdr3_nt: TGTGCCAGCAGTTACGACAGGGGACCAGAAAAACTGTTTTTT
clone_size: .; d_call: .; v_call: TRBV9; j_call: TRBJ2-1; cdr3_aa: CASSGGLGRGEQFF; cdr3_nt: TGTGCCAGCAGCGGCGGACTGGGCCGTGGTGAGCAGTTCTTC
clone_size: .; d_call: TRBD1; v_call: TRBV6-5; j_call: TRBJ2-4; cdr3_aa: CASSNRGPGNIQYF; cdr3_nt: TGTGCCAGCAGTAACAGGGGGCCGGGAAACATTCAGTACTTC
clone_size: .; d_call: .; v_call: TRBV12-3/TRBV12-4; j_call: TRBJ1-3; cdr3_aa: CASSHADTIYF; cdr3_nt: TGTGCCAGCAGCCACGCGGACACCATATATTTT
clone_size: .; d_call: TRBD1; v_call: TRBV29-1; j_call: TRBJ1-3; cdr3_aa: CSVHQGAGNTIYF; cdr3_nt: TGCAGCGTCCATCAGGGGGCTGGAAACACCATATATTTT
clone_size: .; d_call: TRBD2; v_call: TRBV5-1; j_call: TRBJ2-3; cdr3_aa: CATKGTSGGTDTQYF; cdr3_nt: TGCGCCACCAAAGGGACTAGCGGGGGCACAGATACGCAGTATTTT
clone_size: .; d_call: TRBD2; v_call: TRBV4-2; j_call: TRBJ2-2; cdr3_aa: CASSQDGLAAYTGELFF; cdr3_nt: TGTGCCAGCAGCCAAGATGGGCTAGCGGCATACACCGGGGAGCTGTTTTTT
clone_size: .; d_call: TRBD1; v_call: TRBV19; j_call: TRBJ1-5; cdr3_aa: CASSITGGNQPQHF; cdr3_nt: TGTGCCAGTAGTATTACAGGGGGCAATCAGCCCCAGCATTTT
clone_size: .; d_call: .; v_call: TRBV7-9; j_call: TRBJ2-1; cdr3_aa: CASSLSLNEQFF; cdr3_nt: TGTGCCAGCAGCTTAAGTCTCAATGAGCAGTTCTTC
clone_size: .; d_call: .; v_call: TRBV5-5; j_call: TRBJ1-1; cdr3_aa: CASSLEAATGEAFF; cdr3_nt: TGTGCCAGCAGCTTGGAGGCAGCCACCGGGGAAGCTTTCTTT
clone_size: .; d_call: .; v_call: TRBV10-3; j_call: TRBJ1-5; cdr3_aa: CAISESGGYQPQHF; cdr3_nt: TGTGCCATCAGTGAGTCGGGAGGATATCAGCCCCAGCATTTT
clone_size: few; d_call: TRBD1; v_call: TRBV19; j_call: TRBJ1-2; cdr3_aa: CASTTGTANYGYTF; cdr3_nt: TGTGCCAGTACCACCGGGACAGCTAACTATGGCTACACCTTC
clone_size: .; d_call: TRBD1; v_call: TRBV5-1; j_call: TRBJ1-1; cdr3_aa: CASSPGGTEAFF; cdr3_nt: TGCGCCAGCAGCCCAGGGGGGACTGAAGCTTTCTTT
clone_size: few; d_call: .; v_call: TRBV19; j_call: TRBJ1-5; cdr3_aa: CASSGQPNQPQHF; cdr3_nt: TGTGCCAGTAGTGGACAGCCAAATCAGCCCCAGCATTTT
clone_size: .; d_call: .; v_call: TRBV7-2; j_call: TRBJ1-5; cdr3_aa: CASSLWDKNQPQHF; cdr3_nt: TGTGCCAGCAGCTTATGGGACAAGAATCAGCCCCAGCATTTT
clone_size: .; d_call: .; v_call: TRBV29-1; j_call: TRBJ2-2; cdr3_aa: CSVESGTGELFF; cdr3_nt: TGCAGCGTTGAGTCAGGCACCGGGGAGCTGTTTTTT
clone_size: .; d_call: .; v_call: TRBV5-6; j_call: TRBJ1-3; cdr3_aa: CASSRANSGNTIYF; cdr3_nt: TGTGCCAGCAGCCGAGCCAACTCTGGAAACACCATATATTTT
clone_size: .; d_call: .; v_call: TRBV12-3/TRBV12-4; j_call: TRBJ2-5; cdr3_aa: CASIRTPGETQYF; cdr3_nt: TGTGCCAGCATCAGGACCCCCGGAGAGACCCAGTACTTC
clone_size: .; d_call: .; v_call: TRBV5-1; j_call: TRBJ2-1; cdr3_aa: CASSISGNEQFF; cdr3_nt: TGCGCCAGCAGTATCAGCGGCAATGAGCAGTTCTTC
clone_size: .; d_call: .; v_call: TRBV6-5; j_call: TRBJ2-5; cdr3_aa: CASTADRIQETQYF; cdr3_nt: TGTGCCAGCACCGCAGACAGAATTCAAGAGACCCAGTACTTC
clone_size: .; d_call: .; v_call: TRBV6-5; j_call: TRBJ2-7; cdr3_aa: CASSYRGDAYEQYF; cdr3_nt: TGTGCCAGCAGTTACCGGGGCGACGCCTACGAGCAGTACTTC
clone_size: .; d_call: TRBD1; v_call: TRBV18; j_call: TRBJ2-7; cdr3_aa: CASSPLDRGITYEQYF; cdr3_nt: TGTGCCAGCTCACCCCTGGACAGGGGTATAACCTACGAGCAGTACTTC
clone_size: .; d_call: .; v_call: TRBV7-2; j_call: TRBJ1-6; cdr3_aa: CASSSSGRFSPLHF; cdr3_nt: TGTGCCAGCAGCTCCAGTGGAAGGTTTTCACCCCTCCACTTT
clone_size: .; d_call: .; v_call: TRBV7-2; j_call: TRBJ1-5; cdr3_aa: CASSLDQTSNQPQHF; cdr3_nt: TGTGCCAGCAGCTTAGACCAGACTAGCAATCAGCCCCAGCATTTT
clone_size: .; d_call: .; v_call: TRBV29-1; j_call: TRBJ2-4; cdr3_aa: CSVEADRDIQYF; cdr3_nt: TGCAGCGTTGAAGCGGACAGAGACATTCAGTACTTC
clone_size: .; d_call: TRBD1; v_call: TRBV20-1; j_call: TRBJ1-5; cdr3_aa: CSARGQGQHF; cdr3_nt: TGCAGTGCTAGAGGACAGGGCCAGCATTTT
clone_size: .; d_call: .; v_call: TRBV7-8; j_call: TRBJ1-1; cdr3_aa: CASSPRGTGNTEAFF; cdr3_nt: TGTGCCAGCAGCCCCCGAGGGACGGGGAACACTGAAGCTTTCTTT
clone_size: .; d_call: .; v_call: TRBV27; j_call: TRBJ1-2; cdr3_aa: CASSSPGHWDGQNYGYTF; cdr3_nt: TGTGCCAGCAGTTCACCTGGCCATTGGGATGGGCAGAACTATGGCTACACCTTC
clone_size: once; d_call: .; v_call: TRBV2; j_call: TRBJ2-5; cdr3_aa: CASRKQGLQETQYF; cdr3_nt: TGTGCCAGCAGGAAACAGGGTTTACAAGAGACCCAGTACTTC
clone_size: .; d_call: .; v_call: TRBV7-2; j_call: TRBJ1-1; cdr3_aa: CASSSRLGWFGTEAFF; cdr3_nt: TGTGCCAGCAGCTCACGATTGGGTTGGTTCGGCACTGAAGCTTTCTTT
clone_size: .; d_call: TRBD1; v_call: TRBV28; j_call: TRBJ1-1; cdr3_aa: CASSLGSRGRTVTEAFF; cdr3_nt: TGTGCCAGCAGTTTAGGGTCTAGGGGGCGCACGGTCACTGAAGCTTTCTTT
clone_size: .; d_call: .; v_call: TRBV6-2/TRBV6-3; j_call: TRBJ1-2; cdr3_aa: CASSERLYGYTF; cdr3_nt: TGTGCCAGCAGCGAAAGGCTGTATGGCTACACCTTC
clone_size: .; d_call: .; v_call: TRBV18; j_call: TRBJ2-7; cdr3_aa: CASSPLFGTSEQYF; cdr3_nt: TGTGCCAGCTCACCACTCTTCGGAACCTCCGAGCAGTACTTC
clone_size: .; d_call: .; v_call: TRBV7-9; j_call: TRBJ1-3; cdr3_aa: CASSLSLGGGSGNTIYF; cdr3_nt: TGTGCCAGCAGCTTAAGTCTAGGTGGGGGCTCTGGAAACACCATATATTTT